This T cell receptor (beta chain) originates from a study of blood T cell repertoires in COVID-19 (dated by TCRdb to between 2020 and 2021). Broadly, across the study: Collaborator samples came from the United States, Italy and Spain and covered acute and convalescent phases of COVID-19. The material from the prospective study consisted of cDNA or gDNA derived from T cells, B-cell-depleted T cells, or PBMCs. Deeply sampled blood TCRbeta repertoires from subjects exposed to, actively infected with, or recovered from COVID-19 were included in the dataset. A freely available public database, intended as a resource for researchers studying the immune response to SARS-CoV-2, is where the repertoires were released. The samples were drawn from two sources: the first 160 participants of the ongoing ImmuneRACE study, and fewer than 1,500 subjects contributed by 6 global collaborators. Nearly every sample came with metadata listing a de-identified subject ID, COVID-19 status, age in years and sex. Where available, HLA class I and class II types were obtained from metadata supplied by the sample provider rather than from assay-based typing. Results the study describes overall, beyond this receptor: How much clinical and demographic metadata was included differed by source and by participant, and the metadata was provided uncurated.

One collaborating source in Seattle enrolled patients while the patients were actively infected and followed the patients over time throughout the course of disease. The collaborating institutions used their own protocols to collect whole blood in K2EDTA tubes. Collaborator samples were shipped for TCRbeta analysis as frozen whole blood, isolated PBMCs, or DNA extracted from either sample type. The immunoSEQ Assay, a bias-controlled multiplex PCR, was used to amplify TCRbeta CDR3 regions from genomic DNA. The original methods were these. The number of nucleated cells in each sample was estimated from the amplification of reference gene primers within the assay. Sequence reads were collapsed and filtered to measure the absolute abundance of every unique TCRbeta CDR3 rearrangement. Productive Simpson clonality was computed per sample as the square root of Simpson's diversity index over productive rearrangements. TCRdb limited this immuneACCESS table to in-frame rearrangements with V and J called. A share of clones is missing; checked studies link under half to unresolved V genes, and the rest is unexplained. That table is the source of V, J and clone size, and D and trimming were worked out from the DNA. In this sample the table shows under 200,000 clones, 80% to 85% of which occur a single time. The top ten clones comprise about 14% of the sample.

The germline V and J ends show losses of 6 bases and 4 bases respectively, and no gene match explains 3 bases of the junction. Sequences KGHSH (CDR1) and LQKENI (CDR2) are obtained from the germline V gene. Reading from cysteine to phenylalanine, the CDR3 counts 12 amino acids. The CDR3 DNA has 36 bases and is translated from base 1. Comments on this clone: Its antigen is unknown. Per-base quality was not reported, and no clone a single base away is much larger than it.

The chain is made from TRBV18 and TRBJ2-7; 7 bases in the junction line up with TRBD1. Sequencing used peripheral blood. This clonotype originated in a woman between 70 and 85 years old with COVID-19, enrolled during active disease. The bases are TGTGCCAGCTCGACAGGGATTTACGAGCAGTACTTC. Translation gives CASSTGIYEQYF.